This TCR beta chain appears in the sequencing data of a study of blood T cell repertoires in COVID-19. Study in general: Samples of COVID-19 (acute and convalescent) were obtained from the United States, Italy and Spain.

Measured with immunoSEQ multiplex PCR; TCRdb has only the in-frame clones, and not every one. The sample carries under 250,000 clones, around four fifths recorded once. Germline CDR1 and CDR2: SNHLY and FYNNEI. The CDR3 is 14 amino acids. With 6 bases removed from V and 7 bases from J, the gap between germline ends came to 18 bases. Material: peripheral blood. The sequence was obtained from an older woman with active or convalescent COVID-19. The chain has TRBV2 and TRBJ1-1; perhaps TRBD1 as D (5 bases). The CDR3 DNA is TGTGCCAGCAGCTTAGACGGCGGGGGGGTTGAAGCTTTCTTT. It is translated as CASSLDGGGVEAFF.